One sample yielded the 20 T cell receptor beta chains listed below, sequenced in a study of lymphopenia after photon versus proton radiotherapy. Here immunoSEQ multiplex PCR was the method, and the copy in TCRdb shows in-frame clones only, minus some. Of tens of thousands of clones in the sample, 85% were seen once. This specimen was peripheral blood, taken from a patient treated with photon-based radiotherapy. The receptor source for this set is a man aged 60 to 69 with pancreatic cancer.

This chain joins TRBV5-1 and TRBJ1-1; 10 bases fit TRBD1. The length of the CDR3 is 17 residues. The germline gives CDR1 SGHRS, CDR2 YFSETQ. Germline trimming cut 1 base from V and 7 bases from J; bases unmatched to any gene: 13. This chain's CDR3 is CASSLPRTGGGLIEAFF. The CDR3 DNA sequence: TGCGCCAGCAGCTTGCCCCGGACAGGGGGGGGATTGATTGAAGCTTTCTTT.

CDR3 coding DNA: TGTGCCAGCAGCTTTAATGGATCACCCCTCCACTTT. The encoded protein is CASSFNGSPLHF. The gene calls are TRBV7-8 and TRBJ1-6; the D is unclear. Germline CDR1 and CDR2: SGHVS and FQNEAQ. The CDR3 has 12 amino acids. Trimming left V 3 bases short and J 10 bases short, with 7 bases between.

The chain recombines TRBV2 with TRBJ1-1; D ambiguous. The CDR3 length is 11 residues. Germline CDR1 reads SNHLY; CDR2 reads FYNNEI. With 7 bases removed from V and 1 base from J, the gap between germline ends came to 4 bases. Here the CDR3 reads CASMQNTEAFF. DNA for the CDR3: TGTGCCAGCATGCAGAACACTGAAGCTTTCTTT.

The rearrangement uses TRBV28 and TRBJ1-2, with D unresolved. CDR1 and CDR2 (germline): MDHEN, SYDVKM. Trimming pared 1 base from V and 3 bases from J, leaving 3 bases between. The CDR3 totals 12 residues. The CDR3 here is CASSLSDYGYTF. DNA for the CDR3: TGTGCCAGCAGTTTATCTGACTATGGCTACACCTTC.

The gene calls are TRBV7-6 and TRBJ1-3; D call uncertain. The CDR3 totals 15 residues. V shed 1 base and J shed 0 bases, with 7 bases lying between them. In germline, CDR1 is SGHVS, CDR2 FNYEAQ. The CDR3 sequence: CASSLDRSSGNTIYF. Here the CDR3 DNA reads TGTGCCAGCAGCTTAGACCGAAGCTCTGGAAACACCATATATTTT.

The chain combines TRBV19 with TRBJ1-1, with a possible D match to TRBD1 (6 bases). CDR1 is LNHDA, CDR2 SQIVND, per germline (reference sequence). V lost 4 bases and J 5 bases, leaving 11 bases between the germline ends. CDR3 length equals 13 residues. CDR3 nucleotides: TGTGCCAGTAGTAGGACAGATAAAACTGAAGCTTTCTTT. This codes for CASSRTDKTEAFF.

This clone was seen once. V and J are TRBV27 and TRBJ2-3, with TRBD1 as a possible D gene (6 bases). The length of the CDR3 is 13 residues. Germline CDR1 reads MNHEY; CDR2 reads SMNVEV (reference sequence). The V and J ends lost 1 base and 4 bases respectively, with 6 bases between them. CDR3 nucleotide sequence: TGTGCCAGCAGTTTATGGACAGCAGATACGCAGTATTTT. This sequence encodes CASSLWTADTQYF.

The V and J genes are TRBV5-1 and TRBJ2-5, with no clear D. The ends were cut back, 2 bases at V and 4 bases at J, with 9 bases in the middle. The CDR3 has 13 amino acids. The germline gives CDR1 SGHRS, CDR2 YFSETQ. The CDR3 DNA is TGCGCCAGCAGCTTAAGGCGAGTAGAGACCCAGTACTTC. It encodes CASSLRRVETQYF.

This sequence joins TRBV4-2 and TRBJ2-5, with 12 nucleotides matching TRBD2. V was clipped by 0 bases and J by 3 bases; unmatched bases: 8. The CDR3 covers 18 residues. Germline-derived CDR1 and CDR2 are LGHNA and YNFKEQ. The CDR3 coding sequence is TGTGCCAGCAGCCAAGATCTAGCGGGGGGGATTTCGAAAGAGACCCAGTACTTC. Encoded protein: CASSQDLAGGISKETQYF.

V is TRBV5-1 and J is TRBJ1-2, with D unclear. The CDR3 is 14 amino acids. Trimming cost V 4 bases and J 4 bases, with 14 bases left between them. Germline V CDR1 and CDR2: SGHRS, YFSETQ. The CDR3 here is CASSPNGLFYGYTF. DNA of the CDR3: TGCGCCAGCAGCCCGAATGGGCTGTTCTATGGCTACACCTTC.

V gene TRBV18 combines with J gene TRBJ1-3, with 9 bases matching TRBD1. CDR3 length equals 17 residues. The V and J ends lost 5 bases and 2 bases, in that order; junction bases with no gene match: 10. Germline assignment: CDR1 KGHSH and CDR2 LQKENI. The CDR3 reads CASSSTVQGAAGNTIYF. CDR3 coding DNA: TGTGCCAGCTCATCAACCGTACAGGGGGCAGCTGGAAACACCATATATTTT.

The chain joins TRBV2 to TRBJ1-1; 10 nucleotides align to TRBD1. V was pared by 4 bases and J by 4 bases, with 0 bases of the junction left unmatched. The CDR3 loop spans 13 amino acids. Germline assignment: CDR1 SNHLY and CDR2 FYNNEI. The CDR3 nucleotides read TGTGCCAGCAGTGGGGACAGGGGCACTGAAGCTTTCTTT. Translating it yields CASSGDRGTEAFF.

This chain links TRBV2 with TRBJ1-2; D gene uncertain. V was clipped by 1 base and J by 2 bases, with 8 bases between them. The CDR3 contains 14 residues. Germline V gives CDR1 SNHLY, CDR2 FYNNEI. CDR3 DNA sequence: TGTGCCAGCAGTGAAGGGGCAGAAAACTATGGCTACACCTTC. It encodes CASSEGAENYGYTF.

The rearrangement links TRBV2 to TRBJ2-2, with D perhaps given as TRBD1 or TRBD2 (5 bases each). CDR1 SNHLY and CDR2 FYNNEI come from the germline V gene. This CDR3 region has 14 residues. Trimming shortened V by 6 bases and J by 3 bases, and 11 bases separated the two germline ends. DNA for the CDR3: TGTGCCAGCAGGGGGGACCGTTACACCGGGGAGCTGTTTTTT. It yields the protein CASRGDRYTGELFF. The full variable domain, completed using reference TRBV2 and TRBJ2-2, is EPEVTQTPSHQVTQMGQEVILRCVPISNHLYFYWYRQILGQKVEFLVSFYNNEISEKSEIFDDQFSVERPDGSNFTLKIRSTKLEDSAMYFCASRGDRYTGELFFGEGSRLTVL.

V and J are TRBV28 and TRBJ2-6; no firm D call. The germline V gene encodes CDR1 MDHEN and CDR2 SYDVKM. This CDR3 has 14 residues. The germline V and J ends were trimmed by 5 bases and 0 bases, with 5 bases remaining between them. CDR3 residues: CASSDDSGANVLTF. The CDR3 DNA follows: TGTGCCAGCAGTGATGACTCTGGGGCCAACGTCCTGACTTTC.

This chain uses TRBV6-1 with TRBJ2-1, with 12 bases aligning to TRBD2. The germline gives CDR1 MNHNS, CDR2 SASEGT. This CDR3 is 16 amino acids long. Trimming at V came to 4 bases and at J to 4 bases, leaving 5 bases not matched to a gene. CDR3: CASSGRLAGGYNEQFF. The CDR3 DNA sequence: TGTGCCAGCAGTGGAAGGCTAGCGGGGGGGTACAATGAGCAGTTCTTC.

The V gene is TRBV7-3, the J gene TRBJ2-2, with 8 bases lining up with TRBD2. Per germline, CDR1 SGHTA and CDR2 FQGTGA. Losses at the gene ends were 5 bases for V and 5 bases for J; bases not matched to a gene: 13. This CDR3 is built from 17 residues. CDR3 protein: CASSATLAGGRTGELFF. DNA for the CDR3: TGTGCCAGCAGCGCAACCCTCGCGGGGGGCAGGACCGGGGAGCTGTTTTTT.

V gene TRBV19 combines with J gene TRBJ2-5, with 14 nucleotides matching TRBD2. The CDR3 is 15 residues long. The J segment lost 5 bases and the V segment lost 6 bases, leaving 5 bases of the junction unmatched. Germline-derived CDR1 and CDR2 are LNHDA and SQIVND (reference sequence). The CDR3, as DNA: TGTGCCAGTAGGAGACTAGCGGGGGGGCAGGAGACCCAGTACTTC. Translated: CASRRLAGGQETQYF.

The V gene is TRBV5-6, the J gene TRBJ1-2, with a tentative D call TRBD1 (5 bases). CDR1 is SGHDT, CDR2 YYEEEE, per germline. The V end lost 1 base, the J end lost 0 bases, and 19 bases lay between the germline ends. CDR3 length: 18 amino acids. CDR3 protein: CASSLTPGLRRSNYGYTF. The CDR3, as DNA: TGTGCCAGCAGCTTGACTCCGGGACTCCGAAGGTCTAACTATGGCTACACCTTC.

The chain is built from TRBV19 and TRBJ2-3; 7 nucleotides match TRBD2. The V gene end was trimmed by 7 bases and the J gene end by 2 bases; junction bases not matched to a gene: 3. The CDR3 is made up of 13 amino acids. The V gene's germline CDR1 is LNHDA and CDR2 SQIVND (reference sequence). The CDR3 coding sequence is TGTGCCAGTAAGACTAGCATCACAGATACGCAGTATTTT. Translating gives CASKTSITDTQYF.